The T cell receptor (beta chain) under discussion was sequenced for a study of OX40 agonist ivuxolimab in advanced cancers. Whole-study context: Head and neck, renal cell, melanoma or hepatocellular carcinoma were the cancers that dose-escalation patients had.

About this clone itself: Antigen: not known.

Measured with immunoSEQ multiplex PCR; TCRdb has only the in-frame clones, and not every one. The sample shows roughly 50,000 clones, approximately 80% of them seen only once. CDR3 length equals 15 residues. Germline values: CDR1 SGHKS, CDR2 YYEKEE (reference sequence). With 0 bases removed from V and 0 bases from J, the gap between germline ends came to 7 bases. Study conclusions and caveats: There were, on average, more expanded clones in CD8+ T cells than in CD4+.

The starting material was CD4+ or CD8+ T cells sorted from blood, obtained in a trial of the OX40 agonist ivuxolimab. The sequence was collected from an adult with an advanced solid tumor such as melanoma, head and neck, liver or kidney cancer. This chain joins TRBV5-5 and TRBJ2-1; D gene unclear. Here the CDR3 reads CASSLEGVSYNEQFF. The CDR3 DNA reads as TGTGCCAGCAGCTTGGAGGGCGTCTCCTACAATGAGCAGTTCTTC.